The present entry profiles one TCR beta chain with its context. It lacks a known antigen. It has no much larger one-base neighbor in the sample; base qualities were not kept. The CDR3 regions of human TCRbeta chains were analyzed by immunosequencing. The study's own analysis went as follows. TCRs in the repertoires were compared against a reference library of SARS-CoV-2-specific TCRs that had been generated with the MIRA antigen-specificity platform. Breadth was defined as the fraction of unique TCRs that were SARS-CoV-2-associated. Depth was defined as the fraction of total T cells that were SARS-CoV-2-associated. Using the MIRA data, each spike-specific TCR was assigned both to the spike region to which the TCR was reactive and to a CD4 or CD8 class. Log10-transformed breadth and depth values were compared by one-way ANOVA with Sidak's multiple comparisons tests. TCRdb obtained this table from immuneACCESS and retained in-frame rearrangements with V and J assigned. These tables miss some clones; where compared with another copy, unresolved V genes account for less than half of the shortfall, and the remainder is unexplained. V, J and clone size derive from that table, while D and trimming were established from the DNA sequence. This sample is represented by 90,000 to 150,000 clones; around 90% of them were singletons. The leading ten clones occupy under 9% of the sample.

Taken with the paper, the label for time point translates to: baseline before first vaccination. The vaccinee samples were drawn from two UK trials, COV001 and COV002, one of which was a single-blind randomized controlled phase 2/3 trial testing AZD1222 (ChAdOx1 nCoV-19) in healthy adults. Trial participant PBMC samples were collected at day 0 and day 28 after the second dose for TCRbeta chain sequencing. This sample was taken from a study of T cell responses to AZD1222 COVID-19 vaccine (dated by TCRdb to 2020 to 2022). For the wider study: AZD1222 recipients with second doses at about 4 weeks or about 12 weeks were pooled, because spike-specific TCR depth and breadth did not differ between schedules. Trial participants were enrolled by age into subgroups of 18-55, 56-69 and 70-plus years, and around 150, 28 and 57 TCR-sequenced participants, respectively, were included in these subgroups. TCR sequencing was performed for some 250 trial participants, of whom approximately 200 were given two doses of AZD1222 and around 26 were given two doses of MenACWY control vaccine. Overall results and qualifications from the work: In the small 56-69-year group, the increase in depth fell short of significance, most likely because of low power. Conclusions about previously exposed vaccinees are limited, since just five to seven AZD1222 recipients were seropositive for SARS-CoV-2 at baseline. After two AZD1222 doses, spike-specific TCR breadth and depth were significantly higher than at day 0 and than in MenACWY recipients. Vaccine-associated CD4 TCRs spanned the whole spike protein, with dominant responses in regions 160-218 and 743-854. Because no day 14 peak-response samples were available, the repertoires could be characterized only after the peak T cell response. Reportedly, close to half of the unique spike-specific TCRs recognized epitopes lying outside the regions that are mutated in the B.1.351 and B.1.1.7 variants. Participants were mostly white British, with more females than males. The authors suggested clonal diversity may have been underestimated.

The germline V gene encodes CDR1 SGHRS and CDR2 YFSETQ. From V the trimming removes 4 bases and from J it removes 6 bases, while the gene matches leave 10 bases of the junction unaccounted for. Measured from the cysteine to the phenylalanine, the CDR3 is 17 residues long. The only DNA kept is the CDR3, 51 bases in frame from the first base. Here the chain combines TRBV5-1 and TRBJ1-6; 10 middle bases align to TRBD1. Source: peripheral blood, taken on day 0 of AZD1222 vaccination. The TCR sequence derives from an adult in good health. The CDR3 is CASSPTGGGSGNSPLHF. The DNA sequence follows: TGCGCCAGCAGCCCGACAGGGGGCGGTTCTGGTAATTCACCCCTCCACTTT.